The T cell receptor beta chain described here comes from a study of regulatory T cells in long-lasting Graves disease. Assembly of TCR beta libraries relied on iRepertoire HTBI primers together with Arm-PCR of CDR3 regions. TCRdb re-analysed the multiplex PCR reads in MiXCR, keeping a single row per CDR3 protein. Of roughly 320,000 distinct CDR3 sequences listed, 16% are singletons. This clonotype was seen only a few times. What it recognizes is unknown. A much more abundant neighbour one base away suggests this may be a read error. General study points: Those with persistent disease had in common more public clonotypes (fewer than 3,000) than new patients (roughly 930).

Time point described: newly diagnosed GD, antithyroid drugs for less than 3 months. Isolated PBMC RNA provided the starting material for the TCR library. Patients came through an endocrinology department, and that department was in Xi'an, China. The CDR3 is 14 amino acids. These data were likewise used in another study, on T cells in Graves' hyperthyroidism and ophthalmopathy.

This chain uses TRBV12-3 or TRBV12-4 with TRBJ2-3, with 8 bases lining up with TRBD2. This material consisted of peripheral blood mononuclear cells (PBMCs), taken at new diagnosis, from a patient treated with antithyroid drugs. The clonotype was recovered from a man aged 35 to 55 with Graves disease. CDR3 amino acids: CAGSLNSGEDTQYF. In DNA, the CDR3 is TGTGCCGGCAGCCTCAATAGCGGGGAGGATACGCAGTATTTT.